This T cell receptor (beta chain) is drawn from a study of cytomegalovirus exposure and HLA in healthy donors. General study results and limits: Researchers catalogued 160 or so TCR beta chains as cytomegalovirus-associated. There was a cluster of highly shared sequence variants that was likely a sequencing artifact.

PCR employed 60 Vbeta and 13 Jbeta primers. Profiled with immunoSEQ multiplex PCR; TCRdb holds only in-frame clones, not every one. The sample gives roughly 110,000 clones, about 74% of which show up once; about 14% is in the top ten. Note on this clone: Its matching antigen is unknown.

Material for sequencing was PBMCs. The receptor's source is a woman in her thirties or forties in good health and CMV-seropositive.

The CDR3 protein is CASSFGQGSGQFF. CDR3 bases: TGTGCCAGCAGTTTCGGACAGGGCTCAGGGCAGTTCTTC. The genes are TRBV27 and TRBJ2-1, with 8 bases that match TRBD1. Per the germline V gene, CDR1 is MNHEY and CDR2 is SMNVEV (reference sequence). V lost 3 bases, J lost 12 bases, and 7 bases stayed unmatched. This CDR3 is 13 amino acids long.